This TCR beta chain stems from a study of Ad26.COV2.S vaccination and SARS-CoV-2 variants. Turning to the study itself: The donor participated in the COV1001 trial, in its Ad26.COV2.S arm. Dosing was one shot or two shots 56 days apart.

Treatment here: about 20 received Ad26.COV2.S at low or high dose, single or two shots; roughly 5 received placebo; per-sample allocation not given. After the first vaccine or placebo injection, samples were drawn on day 63. Repertoires were generated with immunoSEQ multiplex PCR, while TCRdb's copy carries only in-frame clones and drops some. The sample lists about 440,000 clones, 90% occurring once. As to this clone: What it recognizes is unknown. This specimen includes other DNA sequences encoding the same CDR3.

The study's findings and limits: Breadth, reportedly substantial, characterized the spike-specific CD8+ and CD4+ T cell responses after vaccination.

V lost 0 bases, J lost 1 base, and 7 bases lay in between. CDR3 length: 14 residues. In germline, CDR1 is SGDLS, CDR2 YYNGEE. The receptor was derived from a person between 18 and 60 years old who received the Ad26.COV2.S COVID-19 vaccine or a placebo. The sequenced sample was peripheral blood, obtained in a trial of Ad26.COV2.S vaccine versus placebo. The V call is TRBV9, the J call TRBJ2-5; D possibly corresponds to TRBD1 (5 bases). The CDR3 DNA reads TGTGCCAGCAGCGTAGGCACAGGCCAAGAGACCCAGTACTTC. It encodes CASSVGTGQETQYF.